This TCR beta chain stems from a study of T cell responses to AZD1222 COVID-19 vaccine. Study-level findings and limits: Mostly white British, mostly female donors; authors suggested clonal diversity may be underestimated. Variant regions that are unmutated are reportedly the target of nearly half of spike-specific TCRs.

CDR1 is SGHDN and CDR2 is FVKESK in the germline V gene. V was trimmed by 4 bases and J by 6 bases, leaving 16 bases between them. The CDR3 sequence is 14 residues long. On this clone itself: Its matching antigen is unknown.

Libraries were prepared by immunoSEQ multiplex PCR; TCRdb keeps only in-frame clonotypes and omits some of them. The sample contains more than 85,000 clones, 89% of which appear only once. The chain employs TRBV14 and TRBJ2-7; possibly TRBD1 for D (6 bases). The source is an adult who received the AZD1222 COVID-19 vaccine. The material sequenced was peripheral blood, taken 28 days after the second AZD1222 dose. The DNA of the CDR3 is TGTGCCAGCAGCCTTTTTCGACAGGCCGGCGAGCAGTACTTC. Its protein product is CASSLFRQAGEQYF.